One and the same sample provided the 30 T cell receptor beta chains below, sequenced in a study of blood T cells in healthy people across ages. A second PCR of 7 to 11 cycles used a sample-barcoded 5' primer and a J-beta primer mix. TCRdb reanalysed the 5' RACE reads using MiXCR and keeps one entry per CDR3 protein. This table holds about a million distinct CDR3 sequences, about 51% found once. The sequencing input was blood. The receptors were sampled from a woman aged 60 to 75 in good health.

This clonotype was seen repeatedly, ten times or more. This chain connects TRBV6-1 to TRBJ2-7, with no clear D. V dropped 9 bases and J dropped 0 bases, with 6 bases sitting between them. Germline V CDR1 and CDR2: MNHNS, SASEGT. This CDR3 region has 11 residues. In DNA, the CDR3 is TGTGCCAGTACGGGCTCCTACGAGCAGTACTTC. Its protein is CASTGSYEQYF.

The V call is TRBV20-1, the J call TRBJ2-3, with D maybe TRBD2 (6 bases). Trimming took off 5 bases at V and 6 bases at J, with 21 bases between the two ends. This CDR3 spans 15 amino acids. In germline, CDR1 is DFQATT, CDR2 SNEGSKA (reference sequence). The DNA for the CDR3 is TGCAGTGCTCCAGAACCGGGACTCACATCGGATACGCAGTATTTT. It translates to CSAPEPGLTSDTQYF.

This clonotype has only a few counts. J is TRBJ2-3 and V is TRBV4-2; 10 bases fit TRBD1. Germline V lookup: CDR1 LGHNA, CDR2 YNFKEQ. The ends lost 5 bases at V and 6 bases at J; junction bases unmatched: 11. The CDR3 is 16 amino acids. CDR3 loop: CASSKGTGEGLDTQYF. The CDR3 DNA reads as TGTGCCAGCAGCAAGGGGACAGGGGAGGGACTGGATACGCAGTATTTT.

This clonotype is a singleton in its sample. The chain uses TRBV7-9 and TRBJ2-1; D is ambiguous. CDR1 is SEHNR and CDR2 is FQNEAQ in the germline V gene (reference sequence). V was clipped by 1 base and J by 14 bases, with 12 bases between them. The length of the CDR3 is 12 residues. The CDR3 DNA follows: TGTGCCAGCAGCTTAGATAACTGGACCGAGTTCTTC. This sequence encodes CASSLDNWTEFF.

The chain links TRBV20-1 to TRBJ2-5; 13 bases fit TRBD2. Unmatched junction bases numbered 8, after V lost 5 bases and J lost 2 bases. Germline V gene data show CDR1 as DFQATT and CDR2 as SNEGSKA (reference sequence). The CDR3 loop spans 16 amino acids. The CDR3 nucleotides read TGCAGTGCTCTAGGACTAGCGGGAGAGATGCAAGAGACCCAGTACTTC. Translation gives CSALGLAGEMQETQYF.

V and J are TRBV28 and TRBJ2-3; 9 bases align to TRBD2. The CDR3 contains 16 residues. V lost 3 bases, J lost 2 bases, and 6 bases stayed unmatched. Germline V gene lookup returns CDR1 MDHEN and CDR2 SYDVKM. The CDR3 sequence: CASSLVLAGSTDTQYF. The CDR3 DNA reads TGTGCCAGCAGTTTGGTCCTAGCGGGGTCCACAGATACGCAGTATTTT. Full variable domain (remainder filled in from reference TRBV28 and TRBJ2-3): DVKVTQSSRYLVKRTGEKVFLECVQDMDHENMFWYRQDPGLGLRLIYFSYDVKMKEKGDIPEGYSVSREKKERFSLILESASTNQTSMYLCASSLVLAGSTDTQYFGPGTRLTVL.

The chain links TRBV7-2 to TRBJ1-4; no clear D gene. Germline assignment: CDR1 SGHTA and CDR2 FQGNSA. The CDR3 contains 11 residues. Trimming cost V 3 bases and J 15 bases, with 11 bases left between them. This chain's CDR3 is CASSFRERVFF. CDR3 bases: TGTGCCAGCAGCTTCCGGGAACGGGTGTTTTTT.

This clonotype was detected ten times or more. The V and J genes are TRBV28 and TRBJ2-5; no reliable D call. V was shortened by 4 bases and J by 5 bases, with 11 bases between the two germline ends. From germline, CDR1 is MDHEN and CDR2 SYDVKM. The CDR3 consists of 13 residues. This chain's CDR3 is CASSYGPGETQYF. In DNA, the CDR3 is TGTGCCAGCAGTTACGGACCCGGGGAGACCCAGTACTTC.

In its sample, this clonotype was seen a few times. The CDR3: CSIPGTTDTQYF. CDR3 DNA: TGCAGCATTCCGGGGACCACAGATACGCAGTATTTT. V usage is TRBV29-1 and J usage is TRBJ2-3; either TRBD1 or TRBD2 may supply D (5 bases each). V shed 8 bases and J shed 2 bases, with 11 bases lying between them. The CDR3 is 12 amino acids. CDR1 and CDR2 (germline): SQVTM, ANQGSEA.

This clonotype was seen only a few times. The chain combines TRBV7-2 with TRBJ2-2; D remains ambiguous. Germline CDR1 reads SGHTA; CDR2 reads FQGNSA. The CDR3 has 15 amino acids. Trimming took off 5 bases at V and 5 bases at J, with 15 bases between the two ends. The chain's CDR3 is CASSPDPHRTGELFF. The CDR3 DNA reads TGTGCCAGCAGCCCGGACCCACACAGAACCGGGGAGCTGTTTTTT.

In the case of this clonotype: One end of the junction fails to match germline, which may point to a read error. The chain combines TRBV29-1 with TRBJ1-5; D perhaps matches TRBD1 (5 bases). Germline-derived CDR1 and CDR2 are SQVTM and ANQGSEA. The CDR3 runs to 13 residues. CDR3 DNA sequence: TGCAGCGTTGCCGTCAGGGAAACGCAGCCTCAGCATTTT. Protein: CSVAVRETQPQHF.

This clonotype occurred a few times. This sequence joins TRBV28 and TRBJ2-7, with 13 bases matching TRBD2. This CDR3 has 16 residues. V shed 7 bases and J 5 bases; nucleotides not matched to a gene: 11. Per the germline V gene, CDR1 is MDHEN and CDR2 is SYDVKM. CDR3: CASTLRTSGRFHEQYF. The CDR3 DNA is TGTGCCAGCACCTTAAGGACTAGCGGGAGATTCCACGAGCAGTACTTC.

Written as DNA, the CDR3 is TGTGCCAGCAGCCTCACACGCTCGGTGGAAAAACTGTTTTTT. Translation gives CASSLTRSVEKLFF. The rearrangement joins TRBV11-2 to TRBJ1-4; D ambiguous. Germline CDR1 SGHAT, CDR2 FQNNGV. There are 14 residues in the CDR3. The V gene lost 5 bases and the J gene lost 8 bases, with 15 bases spanning the gap.

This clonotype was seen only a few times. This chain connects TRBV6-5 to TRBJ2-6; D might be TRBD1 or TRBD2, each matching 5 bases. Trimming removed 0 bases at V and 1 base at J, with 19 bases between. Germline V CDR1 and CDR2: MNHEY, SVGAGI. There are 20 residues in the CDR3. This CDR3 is CASSYSRPGHQGSGANVLTF. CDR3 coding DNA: TGTGCCAGCAGTTACTCGCGTCCGGGGCACCAAGGGTCTGGGGCCAACGTCCTGACTTTC.

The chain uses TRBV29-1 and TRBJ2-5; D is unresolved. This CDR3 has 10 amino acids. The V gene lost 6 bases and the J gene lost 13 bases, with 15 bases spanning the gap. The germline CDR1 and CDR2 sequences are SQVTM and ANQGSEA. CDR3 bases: TGCAGCGTCCCAGGTAATGAGCGGTACTTC. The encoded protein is CSVPGNERYF.

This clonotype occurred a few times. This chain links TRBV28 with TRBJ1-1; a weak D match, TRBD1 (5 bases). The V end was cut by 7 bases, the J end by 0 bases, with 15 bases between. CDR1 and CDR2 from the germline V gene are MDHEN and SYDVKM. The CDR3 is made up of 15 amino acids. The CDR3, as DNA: TGTGCCAGCAAACCAGACAGTGCCCTGAACACTGAAGCTTTCTTT. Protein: CASKPDSALNTEAFF.

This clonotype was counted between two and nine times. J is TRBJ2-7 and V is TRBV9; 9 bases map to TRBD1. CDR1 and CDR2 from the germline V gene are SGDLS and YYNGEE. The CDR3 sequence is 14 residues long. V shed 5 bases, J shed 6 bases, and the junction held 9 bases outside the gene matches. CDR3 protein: CASRRGDRVGEQYF. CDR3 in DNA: TGTGCCAGCAGACGCGGGGACAGGGTTGGCGAGCAGTACTTC.

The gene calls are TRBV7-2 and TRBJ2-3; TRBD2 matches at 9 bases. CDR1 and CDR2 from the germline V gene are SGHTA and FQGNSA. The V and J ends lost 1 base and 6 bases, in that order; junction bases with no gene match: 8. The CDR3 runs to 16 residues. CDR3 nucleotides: TGTGCCAGCAGCTTAGGAGGCGGGAGGGAGGGGGATACGCAGTATTTT. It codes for CASSLGGGREGDTQYF. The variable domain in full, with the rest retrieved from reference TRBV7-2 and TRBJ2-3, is GAGVSQSPSNKVTEKGKDVELRCDPISGHTALYWYRQSLGQGLEFLIYFQGNSAPDKSGLPSDRFSAERTGGSVSTLTIQRTQQEDSAVYLCASSLGGGREGDTQYFGPGTRLTVL.

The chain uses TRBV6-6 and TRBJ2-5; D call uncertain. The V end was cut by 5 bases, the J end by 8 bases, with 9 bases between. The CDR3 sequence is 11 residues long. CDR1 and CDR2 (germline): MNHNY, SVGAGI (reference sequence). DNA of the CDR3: TGTGCCAGCAGTGGAACGGCTACCCAGTACTTC. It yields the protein CASSGTATQYF.

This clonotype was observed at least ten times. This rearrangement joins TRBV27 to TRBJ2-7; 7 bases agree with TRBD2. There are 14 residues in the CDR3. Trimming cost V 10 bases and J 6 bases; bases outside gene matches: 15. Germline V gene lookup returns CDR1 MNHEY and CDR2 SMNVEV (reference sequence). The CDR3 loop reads CATLPRRESSEQYF. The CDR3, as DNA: TGTGCCACCCTACCGAGGCGGGAGTCTTCCGAGCAGTACTTC.

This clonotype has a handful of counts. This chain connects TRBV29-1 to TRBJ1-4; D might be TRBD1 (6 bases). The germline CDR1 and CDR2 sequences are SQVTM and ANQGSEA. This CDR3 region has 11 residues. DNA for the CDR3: TGCCTTGGACAGCTTAATGAAAAACTGTTTTTT. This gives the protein CLGQLNEKLFF.

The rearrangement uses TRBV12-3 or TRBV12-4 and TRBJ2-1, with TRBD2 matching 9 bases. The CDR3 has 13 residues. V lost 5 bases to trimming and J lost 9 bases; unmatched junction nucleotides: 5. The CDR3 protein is CASSSGRTGEQFF. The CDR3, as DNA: TGTGCCAGCAGTAGCGGGAGGACCGGTGAGCAGTTCTTC.

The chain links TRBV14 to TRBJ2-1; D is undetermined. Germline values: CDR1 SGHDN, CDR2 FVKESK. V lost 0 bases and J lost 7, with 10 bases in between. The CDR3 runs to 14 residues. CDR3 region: CASSQDMVLNEQFF. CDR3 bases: TGTGCCAGCAGCCAAGATATGGTCTTAAATGAGCAGTTCTTC.

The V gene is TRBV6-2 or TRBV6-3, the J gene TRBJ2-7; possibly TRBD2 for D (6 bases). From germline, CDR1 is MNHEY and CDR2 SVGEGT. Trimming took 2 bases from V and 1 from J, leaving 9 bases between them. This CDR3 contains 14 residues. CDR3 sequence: CASSYPGRSYEQYF. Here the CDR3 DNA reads TGTGCCAGCAGTTACCCTGGGAGGTCCTACGAGCAGTACTTC.

CDR3 protein: CASSEQGRTDTQYF. DNA of the CDR3: TGCGCCAGCAGTGAACAGGGGCGAACAGATACGCAGTATTTT. The V call is TRBV10-2, the J call TRBJ2-3; 7 positions match TRBD1. The CDR3 length is 14 residues. CDR1 and CDR2 from the germline V gene are WSHSY and SAAADI. The ends lost 3 bases at V and 3 bases at J; junction bases unmatched: 3.

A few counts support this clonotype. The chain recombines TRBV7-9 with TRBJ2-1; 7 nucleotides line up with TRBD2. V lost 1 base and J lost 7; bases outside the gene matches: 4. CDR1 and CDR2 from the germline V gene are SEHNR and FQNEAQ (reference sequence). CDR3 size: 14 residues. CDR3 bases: TGTGCCAGCAGCTTAGAGACTAGCAAGAATGAGCAGTTCTTC. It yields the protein CASSLETSKNEQFF.

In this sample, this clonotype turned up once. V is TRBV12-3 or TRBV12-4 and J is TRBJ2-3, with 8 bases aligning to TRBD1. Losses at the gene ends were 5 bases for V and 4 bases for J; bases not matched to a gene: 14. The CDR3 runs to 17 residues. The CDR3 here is CASSPHTGGSIADTQYF. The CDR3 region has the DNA TGTGCCAGCAGTCCCCACACAGGGGGTAGCATCGCAGATACGCAGTATTTT.

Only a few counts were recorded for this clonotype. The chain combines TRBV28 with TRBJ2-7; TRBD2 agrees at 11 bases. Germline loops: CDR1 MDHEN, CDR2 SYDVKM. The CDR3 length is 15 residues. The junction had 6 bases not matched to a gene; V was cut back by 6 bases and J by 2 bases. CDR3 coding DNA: TGTGCCAGCAGGGTTACTAGCGGGAGAGCCTACGAGCAGTACTTC. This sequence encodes CASRVTSGRAYEQYF. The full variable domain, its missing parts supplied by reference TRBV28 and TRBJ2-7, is DVKVTQSSRYLVKRTGEKVFLECVQDMDHENMFWYRQDPGLGLRLIYFSYDVKMKEKGDIPEGYSVSREKKERFSLILESASTNQTSMYLCASRVTSGRAYEQYFGPGTRLTVT.

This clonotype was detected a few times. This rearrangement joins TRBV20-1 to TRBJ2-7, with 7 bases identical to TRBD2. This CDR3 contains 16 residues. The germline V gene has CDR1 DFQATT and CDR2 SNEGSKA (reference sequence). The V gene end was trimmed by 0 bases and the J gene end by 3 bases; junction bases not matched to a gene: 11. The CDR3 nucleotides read TGCAGTGCTAGAGATCGACTAGCCCAGAGGGTCTACGAGCAGTACTTC. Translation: CSARDRLAQRVYEQYF.

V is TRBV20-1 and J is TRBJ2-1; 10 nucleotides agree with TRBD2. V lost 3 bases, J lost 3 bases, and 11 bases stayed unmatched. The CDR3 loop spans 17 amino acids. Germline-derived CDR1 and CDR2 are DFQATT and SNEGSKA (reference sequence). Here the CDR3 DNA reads TGCAGTGCTAGGATCCCACTAGCGGGATGGGACTACAATGAGCAGTTCTTC. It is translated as CSARIPLAGWDYNEQFF.